The next 21 T cell receptor beta chains were all read from a single sample in a study of cytomegalovirus exposure and HLA in healthy donors. The PCR made use of 60 Vbeta and 13 Jbeta primers. The table came from immunoSEQ multiplex PCR; TCRdb's copy has only in-frame clones and leaves some out. The profile shows some 90,000 clones, around 70% of them singletons. The sequencing sample was made of PBMCs. These receptors were obtained from a man over 45 in good health and CMV-seronegative.

This chain links TRBV2 with TRBJ1-4; 9 bases are a match to TRBD1. Germline V CDR1 and CDR2: SNHLY, FYNNEI. The CDR3 has 12 residues. V lost 6 bases and J lost 13; bases outside the gene matches: 6. CDR3 protein: CASRDRGLGLFF. The CDR3 DNA is TGTGCCAGCAGGGACAGGGGCCTTGGACTGTTTTTT.

The rearrangement links TRBV29-1 to TRBJ1-3; a weak D match, TRBD1 (6 bases). The germline V gene encodes CDR1 SQVTM and CDR2 ANQGSEA. Trimming stripped 1 base from V and 0 bases from J, with 7 bases between. The CDR3 runs to 14 residues. Here the CDR3 DNA reads TGCAGCGTTGAAGGCAGGGGCTCTGGAAACACCATATATTTT. This sequence encodes CSVEGRGSGNTIYF.

The rearrangement uses TRBV6-6 and TRBJ1-2; D possibly corresponds to TRBD1 (5 bases). In germline, CDR1 is MNHNY, CDR2 SVGAGI (reference sequence). V was trimmed by 5 bases and J by 11 bases, leaving 15 bases between them. The CDR3 sequence is 12 residues long. CDR3 protein: CASSPHRGKYTF. CDR3 in DNA: TGTGCCAGCAGTCCACACCGGGGGAAGTACACCTTC.

The V gene is TRBV5-1, the J gene TRBJ1-2; D possibly corresponds to TRBD1 (6 bases). The CDR3 is made up of 13 amino acids. The germline gives CDR1 SGHRS, CDR2 YFSETQ. The V end was cut by 4 bases, the J end by 2 bases, with 9 bases between. This CDR3 reads CASSQGQNYGYTF. The CDR3 bases are TGCGCCAGCAGCCAAGGACAGAACTATGGCTACACCTTC.

As DNA, the CDR3 is TGCGCCAGCAGCTTGCAGAACAGGGGAAATGGCTACACCTTC. Translating it yields CASSLQNRGNGYTF. The chain employs TRBV5-1 and TRBJ1-2, with 7 bases identical to TRBD1. CDR1 SGHRS and CDR2 YFSETQ come from the germline V gene. The CDR3 has 14 residues. V dropped 1 base and J dropped 6; count of bases not matched to a gene: 6.

The chain has TRBV4-1 and TRBJ1-1; D gene uncertain. Germline assignment: CDR1 MGHRA and CDR2 YSYEKL. CDR3 length equals 15 residues. The V gene lost 4 bases and the J gene lost 4 bases, with 16 bases spanning the gap. CDR3 protein: CASSLSKEVSTEAFF. The CDR3 DNA reads as TGCGCCAGCAGCCTCTCTAAAGAAGTCTCCACTGAAGCTTTCTTT.

The chain carries TRBV19 and TRBJ2-7; 7 nucleotides agree with TRBD1. The ends lost 3 bases at V and 4 bases at J; junction bases unmatched: 6. CDR1 LNHDA and CDR2 SQIVND come from the germline V gene (reference sequence). The CDR3 loop spans 14 amino acids. For the CDR3, the DNA is TGTGCCAGTAGTATCCGACAGGGTCGGTACGAGCAGTACTTC. Translation: CASSIRQGRYEQYF.

The chain links TRBV5-1 to TRBJ2-3; 10 bases are shared with TRBD2. The V gene's germline CDR1 is SGHRS and CDR2 YFSETQ. Trimming removed 0 bases from V and 2 bases from J; junction bases left unmatched: 6. This CDR3 spans 17 amino acids. The CDR3 here is CASSLGDSGGYTDTQYF. For the CDR3, the DNA is TGCGCCAGCAGCTTGGGGGATAGCGGGGGGTACACAGATACGCAGTATTTT.

This clone showed up just a few times. J is TRBJ1-2 and V is TRBV4-3, with TRBD1 identical over 7 bases. The CDR3 loop spans 14 amino acids. Germline-derived CDR1 and CDR2 are LGHNA and YSLEER. Germline trimming cut 2 bases from V and 6 bases from J; bases unmatched to any gene: 6. The CDR3 loop reads CASSQTGVVDGYTF. The CDR3 DNA reads TGCGCCAGCAGCCAAACAGGGGTTGTTGATGGCTACACCTTC.

The V call is TRBV6-6, the J call TRBJ2-7; 11 bases are shared with TRBD1. Germline CDR1 MNHNY, CDR2 SVGAGI (reference sequence). CDR3 length: 15 amino acids. V dropped 5 bases and J dropped 5; count of bases not matched to a gene: 8. The chain's CDR3 is CASSPRTGGYNEQYF. The CDR3 DNA is TGTGCCAGCAGTCCTCGGACAGGGGGCTACAACGAGCAGTACTTC.

The rearrangement links TRBV30 to TRBJ1-1; the D is unclear. V was shortened by 2 bases and J by 8 bases, with 12 bases between the two germline ends. CDR3 length: 12 residues. CDR1 GTSNPN and CDR2 SVGIG come from the germline V gene (reference sequence). The CDR3 coding sequence is TGTGCCTGGAGTTCATCGGTTACGGAAGCTTTCTTT. Its translation is CAWSSSVTEAFF.

The rearrangement joins TRBV2 to TRBJ1-1, with no clear D. V lost 6 bases and J 0 bases, leaving 11 bases between the germline ends. CDR1 is SNHLY and CDR2 is FYNNEI in the germline V gene. The CDR3 covers 14 residues. CDR3 protein: CASRLLIMNTEAFF. The CDR3 coding sequence is TGTGCCAGCAGGCTGCTAATCATGAACACTGAAGCTTTCTTT.

The genes are TRBV29-1 and TRBJ2-1, with 11 bases fitting TRBD1. The J segment lost 0 bases and the V segment lost 7 bases, leaving 8 bases of the junction unmatched. The CDR3 has 16 amino acids. Germline V lookup: CDR1 SQVTM, CDR2 ANQGSEA. CDR3 coding DNA: TGCAGCGCCCGTCCCGGGACAGGGGGCTCCTACAATGAGCAGTTCTTC. Protein product: CSARPGTGGSYNEQFF.

The chain has TRBV4-3 and TRBJ2-3, with unresolved D. The germline V gene encodes CDR1 LGHNA and CDR2 YSLEER. Trimming removed 3 bases at V and 1 base at J, with 8 bases between. The CDR3 is made up of 14 amino acids. The CDR3 DNA is TGCGCCAGCAGCCAGGTGTCGGGCACAGATACGCAGTATTTT. Protein sequence: CASSQVSGTDTQYF.

A few counts support this clone. The rearrangement links TRBV7-9 to TRBJ1-1, with D possibly being TRBD1 (5 bases). Trimming left V 5 bases short and J 7 bases short, with 11 bases between. The CDR3 contains 12 residues. Looked up from germline, CDR1 is SEHNR and CDR2 is FQNEAQ (reference sequence). CDR3 loop: CASSLEGYEAFF. In nucleotides, the CDR3 is TGTGCCAGCAGCCTGGAGGGGTATGAAGCTTTCTTT. Filled out from reference TRBV7-9 and TRBJ1-1, the complete variable domain reads DTGVSQNPRHKITKRGQNVTFRCDPISEHNRLYWYRQTLGQGPEFLTYFQNEAQLEKSRLLSDRFSAERPKGSFSTLEIQRTEQGDSAMYLCASSLEGYEAFFGQGTRLTVV.

This clone appeared a few times. The chain has TRBV25-1 and TRBJ2-5; a weak D match, TRBD1 (6 bases). This CDR3 is 15 amino acids long. The germline gives CDR1 MGHDK, CDR2 SYGVNS. V gave up 2 bases and J gave up 4 bases, with 14 bases separating them. CDR3 coding DNA: TGTGCCAGCAGTGAAACCAGGGGCGCCGGAGAGACCCAGTACTTC. The encoded protein is CASSETRGAGETQYF.

This clone was seen only a few times. The V gene is TRBV18, the J gene TRBJ2-3; TRBD1 might be the D (6 bases). The CDR3 totals 15 residues. CDR1 is KGHSH, CDR2 LQKENI, per germline. The ends were cut back, 4 bases at V and 6 bases at J, with 17 bases in the middle. The CDR3, as DNA: TGTGCCAGCTCACTAAGACTGGGACAACTCGATACGCAGTATTTT. It encodes CASSLRLGQLDTQYF.

This clone was counted a single time. The chain carries TRBV5-4 and TRBJ2-5, with D possibly TRBD2 on 6 matching bases. The V end lost 4 bases, the J end lost 5 bases, and 18 bases lay between the germline ends. Germline V gene sequence: CDR1 SGHNT, CDR2 YYREEE (reference sequence). This CDR3 has 15 amino acids. The CDR3 sequence: CASSPGGSGGETQYF. The DNA for the CDR3 is TGTGCCAGCAGCCCCGGGGGTAGTGGAGGGGAGACCCAGTACTTC.

The V call is TRBV10-2, the J call TRBJ1-1; TRBD1 agrees at 7 bases. V dropped 3 bases and J dropped 4; count of bases not matched to a gene: 5. The CDR3 covers 14 residues. Germline values: CDR1 WSHSY, CDR2 SAAADI. CDR3 in DNA: TGCGCCAGCAGTGAACGAGGGGGCAGCACTGAAGCTTTCTTT. As protein: CASSERGGSTEAFF.

V usage is TRBV28 and J usage is TRBJ2-5; maybe TRBD1 (6 bases). The CDR3 is 15 residues long. CDR1 is MDHEN and CDR2 is SYDVKM in the germline V gene. Trimming left V 1 base short and J 5 bases short, with 14 bases between. CDR3: CASSLLGGMGETQYF. CDR3 in DNA: TGTGCCAGCAGTTTATTAGGGGGAATGGGGGAGACCCAGTACTTC.

The chain carries TRBV5-4 and TRBJ2-3; TRBD1 aligns across 7 bases. The length of the CDR3 is 14 residues. V gave up 5 bases and J gave up 6 bases; unmatched junction bases: 9. Germline V gene data show CDR1 as SGHNT and CDR2 as YYREEE (reference sequence). CDR3 DNA: TGTGCCAGCAGTCCGGGACAGTTGTCCGATACGCAGTATTTT. It codes for CASSPGQLSDTQYF.